Shown below are 18 T cell receptor beta chains from a single sample sequenced in a study of untreated major depressive disorder. Broader study findings: CD4+ T cells from depressed patients used TRBV05-01 (Vbeta 5.1) more often than controls.

These TCRs are of unknown antigen specificity. Some clones are missing from TCRdb's copy, which holds only in-frame ones; the method was immunoSEQ multiplex PCR. In the table there are 20,000 or so clones, roughly 90% of which are singletons. The sample was CD4+ T cells from PBMCs. These receptor sequences come from a woman aged 40 to 50 with major depressive disorder.

The chain is built from TRBV11-2 and TRBJ2-7, with a possible D match to TRBD1 (6 bases). The CDR3 is 13 residues long. Germline CDR1 SGHAT, CDR2 FQNNGV. With 3 bases removed from V and 6 bases from J, the gap between germline ends came to 12 bases. The CDR3 bases are TGTGCCAGCAGCTTTGGACAGCGCTCCGAGCAGTACTTC. This sequence encodes CASSFGQRSEQYF. Together with reference TRBV11-2 and TRBJ2-7, the CDR3 gives the full variable domain: EAGVAQSPRYKIIEKRQSVAFWCNPISGHATLYWYQQILGQGPKLLIQFQNNGVVDDSQLPKDRFSAERLKGVDSTLKIQPAKLEDSAVYLCASSFGQRSEQYFGPGTRLTVT.

V is TRBV4-1 and J is TRBJ2-1; 7 positions match TRBD2. The V and J ends lost 0 bases and 9 bases, in that order; junction bases with no gene match: 11. The CDR3 runs 16 residues. CDR1 MGHRA and CDR2 YSYEKL come from the germline V gene. The chain's CDR3 is CASSQERGGGQVEQFF. The CDR3 nucleotides are TGCGCCAGCAGCCAAGAACGGGGCGGGGGTCAGGTTGAGCAGTTCTTC.

CDR3 amino acids: CASSFLTGGTEAFF. As DNA, the CDR3 is TGTGCCAGCAGCTTCCTCACAGGCGGCACTGAAGCTTTCTTT. The chain joins TRBV7-2 to TRBJ1-1, with a tentative D call TRBD1 (5 bases). The germline V and J ends were trimmed by 3 bases and 4 bases, with 12 bases remaining between them. Germline CDR1 and CDR2: SGHTA and FQGNSA. The CDR3 consists of 14 residues.

The rearrangement links TRBV9 to TRBJ1-2; TRBD1 might be the D (6 bases). The CDR3 runs 15 residues. Trimming took 3 bases from V and 3 from J, leaving 15 bases between them. Per the germline V gene, CDR1 is SGDLS and CDR2 is YYNGEE. As DNA, the CDR3 is TGTGCCAGCAGCGCCAGGGGTGGGGTGGACTATGGCTACACCTTC. It yields the protein CASSARGGVDYGYTF. The whole variable domain, filled in from reference TRBV9 and TRBJ1-2, reads DSGVTQTPKHLITATGQRVTLRCSPRSGDLSVYWYQQSLDQGLQFLIQYYNGEERAKGNILERFSAQQFPDLHSELNLSSLELGDSALYFCASSARGGVDYGYTFGSGTRLTVV.

J is TRBJ1-2 and V is TRBV7-2; TRBD1 might be the D (5 bases). Germline lookup yields CDR1 SGHTA and CDR2 FQGNSA. V dropped 1 base and J dropped 3 bases, with 12 bases sitting between them. The CDR3 is made up of 15 amino acids. The CDR3 is CASSLDIRGDYGYTF. Written as DNA, the CDR3 is TGTGCCAGCAGCTTAGATATTCGGGGGGACTATGGCTACACCTTC.

The chain couples TRBV6-5 to TRBJ2-1; 7 positions agree with TRBD1. V trimming: 4 bases; J trimming: 4 bases; junction bases outside the gene matches: 7. From germline, CDR1 is MNHEY and CDR2 SVGAGI. The CDR3 extends over 15 amino acids. The CDR3 bases are TGTGCCAGCAGTTCCTTCGGGACAGAGTACAATGAGCAGTTCTTC. Its translation is CASSSFGTEYNEQFF.

CDR3 DNA: TGTGCCTGGATTTCTTCAAGGAACTATGGCTACACCTTC. Translated, it gives CAWISSRNYGYTF. The chain employs TRBV30 and TRBJ1-2; no clear D gene. The CDR3 has 13 amino acids. Looked up from germline, CDR1 is GTSNPN and CDR2 is SVGIG (reference sequence). Trimming took 4 bases from V and 2 from J, leaving 11 bases between them.

V gene TRBV9 combines with J gene TRBJ2-6, with TRBD1 as a possible D gene (6 bases). The CDR3 is 15 residues long. CDR1 SGDLS and CDR2 YYNGEE come from the germline V gene. V dropped 4 bases and J dropped 2 bases, with 10 bases sitting between them. For the CDR3, the DNA is TGTGCCAGCAGCCCCCGGACAGCTGGGGCCAACGTCCTGACTTTC. Encoded protein: CASSPRTAGANVLTF. The full variable domain, in which reference TRBV9 and TRBJ2-6 provide the parts outside the CDR3, is DSGVTQTPKHLITATGQRVTLRCSPRSGDLSVYWYQQSLDQGLQFLIQYYNGEERAKGNILERFSAQQFPDLHSELNLSSLELGDSALYFCASSPRTAGANVLTFGAGSRLTVL.

As regards this clone: Sequence at one end of the junction differs from germline and may be a read error. The chain links TRBV7-6 to TRBJ2-5; possible D gene TRBD2, 5 bases. There are 11 residues in the CDR3. CDR1 and CDR2 from the germline V gene are SGHVS and FNYEAQ. The CDR3 loop reads CAGSGQETQYF. CDR3 coding DNA: TGTGCCGGCAGCGGACAAGAGACCCAGTACTTC.

This clone is categorized as medium-sized. V gene TRBV6-1 combines with J gene TRBJ1-1; D call uncertain. The germline V and J ends were trimmed by 3 bases and 8 bases, with 4 bases remaining between them. CDR1 and CDR2 from the germline V gene are MNHNS and SASEGT. The CDR3 consists of 10 residues. The CDR3 DNA follows: TGTGCCAGCAGTGATACAGAAGCTTTCTTT. Residues: CASSDTEAFF.

The rearrangement links TRBV5-1 to TRBJ1-3, with unresolved D. Trimming stripped 4 bases from V and 2 bases from J, with 16 bases between. This CDR3 has 16 residues. The V gene's germline CDR1 is SGHRS and CDR2 YFSETQ. The CDR3 sequence: CASSTLPYNAGNTIYF. The DNA for the CDR3 is TGCGCCAGCAGCACCCTCCCCTACAATGCTGGAAACACCATATATTTT. The full variable domain, rest sourced from reference TRBV5-1 and TRBJ1-3, is KAGVTQTPRYLIKTRGQQVTLSCSPISGHRSVSWYQQTPGQGLQFLFEYFSETQRNKGNFPGRFSGRQFSNSRSEMNVSTLELGDSALYLCASSTLPYNAGNTIYFGEGSWLTVV.

The rearrangement links TRBV23-1 to TRBJ1-5; D gene unclear. TRBV23-1 is classed as an ORF, of uncertain function. The V end lost 0 bases, the J end lost 3 bases, and 12 bases lay between the germline ends. This CDR3 comprises 16 residues. The CDR3 DNA reads as TGCGCCAGCAGTCAATCGATAAAGTCTTCCAATCAGCCCCAGCATTTT. This translates into CASSQSIKSSNQPQHF.

This sequence joins TRBV6-5 and TRBJ1-1; no reliable D call. CDR3 size: 13 residues. Germline loops: CDR1 MNHEY, CDR2 SVGAGI. With 2 bases removed from V and 6 bases from J, the gap between germline ends came to 10 bases. The CDR3 bases are TGTGCCAGCAGTTACGGACGGGTCCCTGAAGCTTTCTTT. This encodes CASSYGRVPEAFF.

The gene calls are TRBV27 and TRBJ2-5; no clear D gene. Germline values: CDR1 MNHEY, CDR2 SMNVEV (reference sequence). The CDR3 sequence is 14 residues long. Trimming removed 4 bases from V and 9 bases from J, with 18 bases in between. The CDR3 DNA reads as TGTGCCAGCAGTTCCGATTGGGCCTCCCAAGCCCAGTACTTC. Its translation is CASSSDWASQAQYF.

CDR3 amino acids: CASSLGLAGSYEQYF. The CDR3 nucleotides read TGTGCCAGCAGCTTGGGTCTAGCGGGGTCCTACGAGCAGTACTTC. The chain links TRBV11-2 to TRBJ2-7, with 9 bases fitting TRBD2. The CDR3 sequence is 15 residues long. Losses at the gene ends were 3 bases for V and 1 base for J; bases not matched to a gene: 4. Per germline, CDR1 SGHAT and CDR2 FQNNGV.

This clone was observed once. The chain recombines TRBV4-2 with TRBJ2-7; 7 bases are shared with TRBD1. V lost 4 bases and J lost 0; bases outside the gene matches: 6. CDR1 and CDR2 (germline): LGHNA, YNFKEQ. The CDR3 covers 15 residues. The CDR3 DNA sequence: TGTGCCAGCAGCCCTCAGACAGGGAGCTCCTACGAGCAGTACTTC. This sequence encodes CASSPQTGSSYEQYF.

V is TRBV2 and J is TRBJ1-1; D gene ambiguous. Germline assignment: CDR1 SNHLY and CDR2 FYNNEI. V lost 6 bases and J lost 5, with 16 bases in between. The CDR3 is 14 amino acids. The CDR3 bases are TGTGCCAGCAGGGGCGCCCAAGGTAGGACTGAAGCTTTCTTT. Its translation: CASRGAQGRTEAFF. The full variable domain, its missing parts supplied by reference TRBV2 and TRBJ1-1, is EPEVTQTPSHQVTQMGQEVILRCVPISNHLYFYWYRQILGQKVEFLVSFYNNEISEKSEIFDDQFSVERPDGSNFTLKIRSTKLEDSAMYFCASRGAQGRTEAFFGQGTRLTVV.

As for this clone: Other DNA sequences from this sample encode an identical CDR3 as well. CDR3 region: CASSISGNYGYTF. CDR3 nucleotide sequence: TGTGCCAGTAGTATCTCCGGGAACTATGGCTACACCTTC. This chain links TRBV19 with TRBJ1-2; D remains ambiguous. With 3 bases removed from V and 2 bases from J, the gap between germline ends came to 7 bases. The germline CDR1 and CDR2 sequences are LNHDA and SQIVND (reference sequence). CDR3 length: 13 residues.